This T cell receptor beta chain was sequenced for a study of identifying expanded T cells in peripheral blood (dated by TCRdb to the late 2010s). About the study as a whole: Technical replicates were generated by sequencing separate aliquots of the same genomic DNA pool, with four replicates compared pairwise. Study-wide conclusions, independent of this receptor: The authors expected biological variance in healthy repertoires might increase further over much longer intervals such as months to years. Across all healthy donors, variance in clone template counts between approximately two-week samples was found to increase significantly with total template count. The binomial model flagged roughly 1.3 differentially abundant clones between technical replicates but about 16 over two weeks and under 25 over about four weeks. Across all healthy-donor time intervals, the beta-binomial model significantly cut both the number of clones called differentially abundant and the false-positive rate.

CDR1 and CDR2, looked up from the germline V gene, are SNHLY and FYNNEI. At the junction V is shortened by 4 bases and J by 9 bases, with 13 bases in between. The CDR3 measures 14 amino acids from cysteine to phenylalanine. The CDR3 DNA has 42 bases and is translated from base 1. A remark on this clone: This clone's antigen is unknown. Nothing much larger sits one base from this clone, and base qualities are not available.

No immune events such as infections were documented for the healthy donors during the collection period. To calibrate time-dependent variance in a beta-binomial model of T-cell clone differential abundance, blood repertoires from healthy donors were used as a training cohort. There were some ten healthy donors in the training cohort, of whom 3 were female and 7 were male. Donor ages ranged from 29 to 64 years, with an average of roughly 46 years. Whole blood, obtained from a commercial supplier, was collected from each healthy donor at three time points spaced about 2 weeks apart. Genomic DNA was extracted from unsorted whole blood for immunosequencing. TCRbeta CDR3 regions were profiled with the immunoSEQ Assay using bias-controlled multiplex PCR amplification of genomic DNA. Regarding the original processing steps: To quantify the absolute abundance of each unique TCRbeta CDR3 region, the sequences were collapsed and filtered. Differential abundance was tested with two models: a binomial (Fisher-equivalent) model and a beta-binomial model that adds time-dependent variance fitted from healthy donors. Clones with fewer than 5 combined templates were removed, and differential abundance was called for clones with a Benjamini-Hochberg FDR below 0.01. Using the form v = (b*log(k)+a)^2, the beta-binomial variance was modeled as a function of the total template count across the two samples. As stored in TCRdb, this immuneACCESS dataset retains in-frame rearrangements with V and J assigned. A fraction of the clones does not appear; measured against another copy, unresolved V genes explain less than half of the discrepancy, and the remainder lacks a known reason. That table supplies the V and J calls and clone size; D and trimming were determined from the DNA. The sample includes 70,000 to 100,000 clones, with 88% observed a single time. The biggest ten clones account for around 3.8% of the sample.

Recombination linked TRBV2 to TRBJ1-6; no D gene is confidently identified. Material: blood. The TCR was taken from a person between 18 and 75 years old in good health. The CDR3 region has the sequence CASSVQVYGSPLHF. The bases read TGTGCCAGCAGTGTCCAGGTCTACGGTTCACCCCTCCACTTT.